A single TCR beta chain is shown here with its context. Its antigen is not known. The entry originates in a study of cytomegalovirus exposure and HLA in healthy donors. Study context: When 398 donors were genotyped, 80% to 90% of them were found to fall in the Caucasian-associated ancestry cluster.

Broader study findings: In a later analysis, specific HLA alleles were associated with some 16,000 TCR beta sequences at a 0.05 false discovery rate. As a later analysis revealed, the rate of TCR association differed by HLA locus, with DRB1 most and HLA-C fewest. Cytomegalovirus status was reportedly diagnosed by the classifier with high sensitivity and specificity.

PCR was performed using 60 Vbeta and 13 Jbeta primers. Sequencing used immunoSEQ multiplex PCR; TCRdb keeps in-frame clones, though not all of them. The profile covers 150,000 to 200,000 clones, with roughly 87% appearing a single time and less than 1.6% taken by the ten largest. CDR1 is SNHLY, CDR2 FYNNEI, per germline. V lost 4 bases to trimming and J lost 4 bases; unmatched junction nucleotides: 9. The CDR3 extends over 16 amino acids. Sample: PBMCs. The chain is built from TRBV2 and TRBJ2-5, with 10 bases lining up with TRBD2. The TCR comes from a girl between 5 and 17 years old in good health and CMV-seropositive. CDR3 sequence (DNA): TGTGCCAGCAGTGCCCGAGCGGGAGGGCCTTCAGAGACCCAGTACTTC. Translation gives CASSARAGGPSETQYF.